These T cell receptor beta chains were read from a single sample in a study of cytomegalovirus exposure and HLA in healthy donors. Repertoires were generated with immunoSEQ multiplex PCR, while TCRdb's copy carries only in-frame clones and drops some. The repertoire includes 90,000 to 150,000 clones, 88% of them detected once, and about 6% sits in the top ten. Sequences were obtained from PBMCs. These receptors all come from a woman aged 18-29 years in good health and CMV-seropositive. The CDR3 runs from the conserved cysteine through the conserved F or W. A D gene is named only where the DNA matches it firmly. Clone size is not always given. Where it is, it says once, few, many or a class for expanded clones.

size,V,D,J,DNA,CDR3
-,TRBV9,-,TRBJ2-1,TGTGCCAGCAGCGTAGGAGGGAACAATGAGCAGTTCTTC,CASSVGGNNEQFF
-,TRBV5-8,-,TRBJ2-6,TGTGCCAGCAGCTTCTACAGGGCTGGGGCCAACGTCCTGACTTTC,CASSFYRAGANVLTF
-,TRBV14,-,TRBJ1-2,TGTGCCAGCAGCCAAGATTGGGGAGGGGTCGGCTACACCTTC,CASSQDWGGVGYTF
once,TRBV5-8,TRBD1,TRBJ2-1,TGTGCCAGCAGCTTTGGGACAGGGGATTTTACTGAGCAGTTCTTC,CASSFGTGDFTEQFF
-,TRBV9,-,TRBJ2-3,TGTGCCAGCACCTTCGAGGGCTCTAGCACAGATACGCAGTATTTT,CASTFEGSSTDTQYF
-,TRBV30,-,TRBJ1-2,TGTGCCTGGGTTAGACAACGCTATGGCTACACCTTC,CAWVRQRYGYTF
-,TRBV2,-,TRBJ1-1,TGTGCCAGCAGCCAAGGGGGTAACACTGAAGCTTTCTTT,CASSQGGNTEAFF
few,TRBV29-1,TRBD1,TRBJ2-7,TGCAGCGTGGTAGACAGGGGGCAGGACGAGCAGTACTTC,CSVVDRGQDEQYF
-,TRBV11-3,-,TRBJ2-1,TGTGCCAGCAGCCAGGGGCACTATGAGCAGTTCTTC,CASSQGHYEQFF
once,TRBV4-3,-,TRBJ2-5,TGCGCCAGCAGCCAAGTAGCAGACTCCCAAGAGACCCAGTACTTC,CASSQVADSQETQYF
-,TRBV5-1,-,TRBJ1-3,TGCGCCAGCAGCGAGTCCTCTGGAAACACCATATATTTT,CASSESSGNTIYF
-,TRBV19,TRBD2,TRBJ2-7,TGTGCCAGTCAGCCAGCGGGGGGGCCAGACGAGCAGTACTTC,CASQPAGGPDEQYF
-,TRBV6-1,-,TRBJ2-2,TGTGCCAGCAGTGCCCAAAGTATCGGGGGGCAGAGCGGGGAGCTGTTTTTT,CASSAQSIGGQSGELFF
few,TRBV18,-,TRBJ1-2,TGTGCCAGCTCAGAGGACAGCTCCTATGGCTACACCTTC,CASSEDSSYGYTF
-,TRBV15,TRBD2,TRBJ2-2,TGTGCCACCAGCAGAGGTGTCGAACTAGCGGGGGCCACCGGGGAGCTGTTTTTT,CATSRGVELAGATGELFF
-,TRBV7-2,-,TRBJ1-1,TGTGCCAGCAGTCAGGGGCGGTTGAACACTGAAGCTTTCTTT,CASSQGRLNTEAFF
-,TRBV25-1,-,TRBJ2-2,TGTGCCAGCAGTGATTTGGGGTCAGGGATCGCGAACACCGGGGAGCTGTTTTTT,CASSDLGSGIANTGELFF
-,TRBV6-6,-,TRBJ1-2,TGTGCCAGCAGTTACTCGCCGGCTCAGGGCTATGGCTACACCTTC,CASSYSPAQGYGYTF
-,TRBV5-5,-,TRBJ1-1,TGTGCCAGCAGCTTGGTACGGGGGGCTGAAGCTTTCTTT,CASSLVRGAEAFF
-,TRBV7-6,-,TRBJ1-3,TGTGCCAGCAGCTTAGGTGGCAGGGGAAACACCATATATTTT,CASSLGGRGNTIYF
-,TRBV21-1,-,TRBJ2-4,TGTGCCAGCAGCTCTCTCCCAGCGGGCTTAGCCAAAAACATTCAGTACTTC,CASSSLPAGLAKNIQYF
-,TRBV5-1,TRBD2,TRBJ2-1,TGCGCCAGCAGCTTGCGCGGGACTAGCGGGGGGGTGAAGGCTAACAATGAGCAGTTCTTC,CASSLRGTSGGVKANNEQFF
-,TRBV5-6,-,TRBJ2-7,TGTGCCAGCAGCTTGGAAGGGGGGGCCCTCTACGAGCAGTACTTC,CASSLEGGALYEQYF
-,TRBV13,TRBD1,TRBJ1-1,TGTGCCAGCAGCTTAAGGGACAGGGGTTTGGGCACTGAAGCTTTCTTT,CASSLRDRGLGTEAFF
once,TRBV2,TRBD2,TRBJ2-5,TGTGCCAGCAGTGGCCCGACTAGCGGTACCGAGAGAGGGCAAGAGACCCAGTACTTC,CASSGPTSGTERGQETQYF
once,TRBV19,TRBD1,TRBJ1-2,TGTGCCAGTAGTACAGTAGGACAGGGGATCTATGGCTACACCTTC,CASSTVGQGIYGYTF
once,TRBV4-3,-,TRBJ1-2,TGCGCCAGCAGCCAAGATCGGGCGGGTCGAGCTAACTATGGCTACACCTTC,CASSQDRAGRANYGYTF
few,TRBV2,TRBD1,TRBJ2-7,TGTGCCAGCAGTGCCGGGACAGGGAGACACGAGCAGTACTTC,CASSAGTGRHEQYF
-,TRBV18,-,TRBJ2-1,TGTGCCAGCTCACGTAGCAGCAATGAGCAGTTCTTC,CASSRSSNEQFF
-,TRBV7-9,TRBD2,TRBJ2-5,TGTGCCAGCAGCCGAACCCGGAGGGCTAGCGGGTACCAAGAGACCCAGTACTTC,CASSRTRRASGYQETQYF
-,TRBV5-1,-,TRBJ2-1,TGCGCCAGCAGCTTGGACGAGAGCTCCTACAATGAGCAGTTCTTC,CASSLDESSYNEQFF
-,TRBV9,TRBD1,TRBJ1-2,TGTGCCAGCAGCGTAGAAGACAGGGGCTATGGCTACACCTTC,CASSVEDRGYGYTF
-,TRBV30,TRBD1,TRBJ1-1,TGTGCCTGGATCCAGGGGGACTTCACTGAAGCTTTCTTT,CAWIQGDFTEAFF
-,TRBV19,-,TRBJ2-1,TGTGCCAGTAGTTCCCTCGGGGGCTACAATGAGCAGTTCTTC,CASSSLGGYNEQFF
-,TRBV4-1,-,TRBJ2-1,TGCGCCAGCAGCCAAGATCAGGGCAATGAGCAGTTCTTC,CASSQDQGNEQFF
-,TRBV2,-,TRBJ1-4,TGTGCCAGCAGTGAAGGAGAGCTTGTCAATGAAAAACTGTTTTTT,CASSEGELVNEKLFF
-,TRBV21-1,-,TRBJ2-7,TGTGCCAGCAGCAAAGGCTCAGGGGCTTACGAGCAGTACTTC,CASSKGSGAYEQYF
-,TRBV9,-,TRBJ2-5,TGTGCCAGCAGCGTAGTAGGTAGCGGCCAAGAGACCCAGTACTTC,CASSVVGSGQETQYF
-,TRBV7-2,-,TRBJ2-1,TGTGCCAGCACCGAGGGGGTCGTCAATGAGCAGTTCTTC,CASTEGVVNEQFF
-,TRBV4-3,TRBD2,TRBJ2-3,TGCGCCAGCAGCCAAGGACGGGGAGGGCCCGGAGATACGCAGTATTTT,CASSQGRGGPGDTQYF
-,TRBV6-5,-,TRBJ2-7,TGTGCCAGCAGTTCTACAGGGAGAGGCCACGAGCAGTACTTC,CASSSTGRGHEQYF
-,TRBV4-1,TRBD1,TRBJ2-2,TGCGCCAGCAGCCGGGGGACAGGGGTCGGGGAGCTGTTTTTT,CASSRGTGVGELFF
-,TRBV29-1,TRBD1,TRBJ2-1,TGCAGCGCAGAGGGACAGATCAATGAGCAGTTCTTC,CSAEGQINEQFF
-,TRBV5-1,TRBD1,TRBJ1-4,TGCGCCAGCAGCCCAGGGGGCGCGGATGAAAAACTGTTTTTT,CASSPGGADEKLFF
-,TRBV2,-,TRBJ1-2,TGTGCCAGCAGACCAACAGGGTGGAATGGCTACACCTTC,CASRPTGWNGYTF
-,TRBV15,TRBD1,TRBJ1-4,TGTGCCACCAGCAGAGCCGGGGACAGGGTTGGGGAAAAACTGTTTTTT,CATSRAGDRVGEKLFF
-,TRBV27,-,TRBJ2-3,TGTGCCAGCAGCTCGAAGGAGGGGGGGACAACAGATACGCAGTATTTT,CASSSKEGGTTDTQYF
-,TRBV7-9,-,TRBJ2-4,TGTGCCAGCAGCTTCGTACAGGTTCAGTACTTC,CASSFVQVQYF
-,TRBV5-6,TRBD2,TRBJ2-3,TGTGCCAGCAGCTTTATGGGAGGGCCCCCCGATACGCAGTATTTT,CASSFMGGPPDTQYF
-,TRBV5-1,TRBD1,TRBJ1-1,TGCGCCAGCAGCTTGGCCGTCGGGACAGGGGCCCCGAACACTGAAGCTTTCTTT,CASSLAVGTGAPNTEAFF
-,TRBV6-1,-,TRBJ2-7,TGTGCCAGCGGCAGGGTCCAGGGCGAGCAGTACTTC,CASGRVQGEQYF
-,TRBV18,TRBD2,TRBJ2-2,TGTGCCAGCTCACTAAGCACTAGCGGGGTGAACACCGGGGAGCTGTTTTTT,CASSLSTSGVNTGELFF
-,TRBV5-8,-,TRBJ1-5,TGTGCCAGCAGACTTAATAGTGGCAATCAGCCCCAGCATTTT,CASRLNSGNQPQHF
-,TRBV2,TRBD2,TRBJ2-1,TGTGCCAGCAGTGGGGGCGGGACTAGTAATAACAATGAGCAGTTCTTC,CASSGGGTSNNNEQFF
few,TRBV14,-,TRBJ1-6,TGTGCCAGCAGCCAAGGACAGTATAATTCACCCCTCCACTTT,CASSQGQYNSPLHF
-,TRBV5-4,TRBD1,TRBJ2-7,TGTGCCAGCAGCCCAGACCGGGACAGAGTCTACGAGCAGTACTTC,CASSPDRDRVYEQYF
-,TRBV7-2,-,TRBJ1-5,TGTGCCAGCAGCTCCAGGGGTTTGAATCAGCCCCAGCATTTT,CASSSRGLNQPQHF
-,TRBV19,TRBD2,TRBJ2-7,TGTGCCAGTGGGACTAGTTATTTTGCATACGAGCAGTACTTC,CASGTSYFAYEQYF
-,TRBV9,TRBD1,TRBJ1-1,TGTGCCAGCAGCGCAGGGGGCCTCGTGGGGAACACTGAAGCTTTCTTT,CASSAGGLVGNTEAFF